These T cell receptor beta chains were read from a single sample in a study of response to subunit inactivated influenza vaccine. TCRdb recomputed calls from the RT-PCR reads with MiXCR, one row per CDR3 protein. This sample has roughly 780,000 distinct CDR3 sequences, with under 20% found just once. The input for sequencing was PBMCs from blood, taken more than 4 days after vaccination. The origin of the receptors is a man aged 50 to 60 who received an inactivated influenza vaccine. Each CDR3 is given with its conserved first and last residue. The D gene is left open where the match is weak. Clone size, where shown, is once, few, many, or a class for clones that have expanded.

j_gene	v_gene	abundance	d_gene	CDR3aa	CDR3nt
TRBJ2-4	TRBV20-1	NA	TRBD1	CSASGSHRDRALIQYF	TGCAGTGCCTCGGGCTCCCACCGGGACAGGGCCCTAATTCAGTACTTC
TRBJ2-1	TRBV12-3/TRBV12-4	NA	TRBD1	CASSSPGQGYNEQFF	TGTGCCAGCAGCTCACCGGGACAGGGCTACAATGAGCAGTTCTTC
TRBJ1-5	TRBV20-1	few	NA	CSARGGGAGQPQHF	TGCAGTGCTAGAGGAGGGGGGGCCGGCCAGCCCCAGCATTTT
TRBJ2-1	TRBV20-1	few	NA	CSATPGLPYNEQFF	TGCAGTGCTACCCCGGGACTGCCTTACAATGAGCAGTTCTTC
TRBJ1-2	TRBV24-1	few	TRBD1	CATSDRTGGEYGYTF	TGTGCCACCAGTGACCGGACAGGGGGAGAATATGGCTACACCTTC
TRBJ2-7	TRBV6-5	NA	TRBD2	CASSYGPSREFYEQYF	TGTGCCAGCAGTTACGGCCCCTCGCGGGAGTTCTACGAGCAGTACTTC
TRBJ2-5	TRBV29-1	few	NA	CSVEVGVQETQYF	TGCAGCGTTGAAGTTGGCGTTCAAGAGACCCAGTACTTC
TRBJ2-7	TRBV5-1	NA	NA	CASSFMTQATYEQYF	TGCGCCAGCAGCTTTATGACACAGGCCACCTACGAGCAGTACTTC
TRBJ1-1	TRBV2	once	NA	CASSEWDMNTEAFF	TGTGCCAGCAGTGAATGGGACATGAACACTGAAGCTTTCTTT
TRBJ2-7	TRBV5-5	few	NA	CASSLAQGLGLGYEQYF	TGTGCCAGCAGCTTGGCCCAGGGGCTCGGACTAGGGTACGAGCAGTACTTC
TRBJ1-5	TRBV20-1	NA	TRBD1	CSARTGTASNQPQHF	TGCAGTGCGCGGACCGGGACAGCAAGCAATCAGCCCCAGCATTTT
TRBJ2-7	TRBV20-1	NA	NA	CSPGTRSSYEQYF	TGCAGCCCCGGAACCCGGAGCTCCTACGAGCAGTACTTC
TRBJ2-1	TRBV12-3/TRBV12-4	NA	TRBD2	CASISGGVSYNEQFF	TGTGCCAGCATCAGCGGGGGGGTCTCCTACAATGAGCAGTTCTTC
TRBJ2-5	TRBV18	NA	TRBD1	CASSRLGQGVETQYF	TGTGCCAGCTCACGATTGGGACAGGGTGTGGAGACCCAGTACTTC
TRBJ2-7	TRBV5-1	NA	NA	CASSTGGGTYEQYF	TGCGCCAGCAGCACTGGGGGTGGGACCTACGAGCAGTACTTC
TRBJ2-5	TRBV7-2	few	NA	CASSSGLNLGTQYF	TGTGCCAGCAGTTCCGGACTAAACCTGGGGACCCAGTACTTC
TRBJ2-6	TRBV20-1	NA	NA	CSARDNGLPPGANVLTF	TGCAGTGCTAGAGATAACGGACTGCCCCCTGGGGCCAACGTCCTGACTTTC
TRBJ1-1	TRBV15	few	NA	CATSGDSEAFF	TGTGCCACCAGCGGCGACAGTGAAGCTTTCTTT
TRBJ2-3	TRBV7-3	few	NA	CASSQTQDTDTQYF	TGTGCCAGCAGCCAGACCCAGGATACAGATACGCAGTATTTT
TRBJ2-3	TRBV20-1	NA	NA	CSASIGSDTQYF	TGCAGTGCTAGTATTGGTTCAGATACGCAGTATTTT
TRBJ2-1	TRBV6-2/TRBV6-3	NA	TRBD2	CASSYLGTSYNEQFF	TGTGCCAGCAGCTACCTAGGGACTAGCTACAATGAGCAGTTCTTC
TRBJ1-1	TRBV4-3	NA	NA	CASSQDLRLNTEAFF	TGCGCCAGCAGCCAAGATCTAAGGTTGAACACTGAAGCTTTCTTT
TRBJ2-6	TRBV2	NA	TRBD1	CAFSLRRRGLSTGANVLTF	TGTGCCTTCAGTTTACGCCGCAGGGGGCTATCTACTGGGGCCAACGTCCTGACTTTC
TRBJ1-2	TRBV4-1	NA	NA	CASSEPGQWYGYTF	TGCGCCAGCAGCGAACCGGGACAATGGTATGGCTACACCTTC
TRBJ2-5	TRBV10-2	NA	NA	CASSSPGVEETQYF	TGCGCCAGCAGTTCCCCAGGGGTGGAAGAGACCCAGTACTTC
TRBJ2-3	TRBV9	NA	TRBD1	CASSVSTGVYTDTQYF	TGTGCCAGCAGCGTGTCGACAGGGGTGTACACAGATACGCAGTATTTT
TRBJ2-7	TRBV10-3	few	NA	CAISESRSSYEQYF	TGTGCCATCAGTGAGTCGAGAAGTTCCTACGAGCAGTACTTC
TRBJ2-3	TRBV20-1	few	NA	CSASPTGTSRADTQYF	TGCAGTGCTAGCCCCACTGGGACCAGCAGAGCAGATACGCAGTATTTT
TRBJ2-2	TRBV6-2/TRBV6-3	NA	TRBD1	CASSYSKGQGVGANTGELFF	TGTGCCAGCAGTTACTCGAAGGGACAGGGTGTCGGGGCGAACACCGGGGAGCTGTTTTTT
TRBJ2-5	TRBV5-1	few	TRBD2	CASSLEASGSPLLTQYF	TGCGCCAGCAGCTTGGAGGCTAGCGGGAGCCCGTTACTGACCCAGTACTTC
TRBJ2-3	TRBV4-3	NA	NA	CASSQAASTDTQYF	TGCGCCAGCAGCCAAGCCGCGAGCACAGATACGCAGTATTTT
TRBJ2-1	TRBV20-1	NA	TRBD2	CSARDRTRGGKNEQFF	TGCAGTGCTAGAGACCGGACGCGCGGGGGGAAAAATGAGCAGTTCTTC
TRBJ2-5	TRBV7-9	few	TRBD2	CASSRPSGSGVETQYF	TGTGCCAGCAGCCGACCGAGTGGTAGCGGGGTAGAGACCCAGTACTTC
TRBJ2-3	TRBV3-1	NA	NA	CASSPRTVPSTDTQYF	TGTGCCAGCAGCCCCCGGACAGTACCTAGCACAGATACGCAGTATTTT
TRBJ1-1	TRBV28	few	NA	CASGQSMNTEAFF	TGTGCCAGCGGACAGTCCATGAACACTGAAGCTTTCTTT
TRBJ1-1	TRBV6-1	few	NA	CASSPSGTHSEGAFF	TGTGCCAGCAGTCCCTCCGGGACACACTCTGAAGGGGCTTTCTTT
TRBJ2-7	TRBV11-2	few	NA	CASSLYRVKEQYF	TGTGCCAGCAGCTTATATCGAGTCAAGGAGCAGTACTTC
TRBJ2-7	TRBV6-6	NA	NA	CASSYEVRYEQYF	TGTGCCAGCAGTTACGAGGTCCGATACGAGCAGTACTTC
TRBJ2-7	TRBV24-1	NA	TRBD1	CATSDGQGGKNEQYF	TGTGCCACCAGTGATGGACAGGGCGGGAAAAACGAGCAGTACTTC
TRBJ1-2	TRBV9	few	NA	CASSVDPGNNYGYTF	TGTGCCAGCAGCGTAGATCCGGGGAATAACTATGGCTACACCTTC
TRBJ2-1	TRBV12-3/TRBV12-4	NA	NA	CASSSDLLRERRDEQFF	TGTGCCAGCAGTTCAGACCTACTCCGGGAAAGGAGGGATGAGCAGTTCTTC
TRBJ2-1	TRBV4-3	NA	NA	CASSQNHLAGDEQFF	TGCGCCAGCAGCCAAAACCATCTCGCGGGCGATGAGCAGTTCTTC
TRBJ2-5	TRBV29-1	few	TRBD2	CSAEVVRLADGGETQYF	TGCAGCGCAGAAGTTGTGAGACTAGCGGACGGGGGGGAGACCCAGTACTTC
TRBJ2-1	TRBV28	NA	NA	CASSLYRGHSYNEQFF	TGTGCCAGCAGTTTATATCGGGGGCATTCCTACAATGAGCAGTTCTTC
TRBJ2-3	TRBV12-3/TRBV12-4	NA	TRBD2	CASTTAVGLPLTDTQYF	TGTGCCAGCACCACCGCTGTGGGACTACCTCTCACAGATACGCAGTATTTT
TRBJ1-6	TRBV5-1	few	NA	CASSFGNGPNSPLHF	TGCGCCAGCAGCTTCGGGAACGGACCTAATTCACCCCTCCACTTT